Sequencing of this T cell receptor beta chain was carried out in a study of cytomegalovirus exposure and HLA in healthy donors. Whole-study results and caveats: For most TCR sequences rarity was the rule, although some public TCRs occurred in many donors. In vitro checks showed that a few CMV-associated chains really do target CMV antigens. According to the study, 160 or so TCR beta chains were cytomegalovirus-associated.

V gave up 5 bases and J gave up 0 bases, with 17 bases separating them. Germline V gene data show CDR1 as LNHDA and CDR2 as SQIVND (reference sequence). The CDR3 extends over 17 amino acids. Concerning this clone: The antigen remains undetermined.

Produced via immunoSEQ multiplex PCR; TCRdb's table is partial and in-frame only. The sample contains about 170,000 clones, approximately 89% of which appear only once. The genes are TRBV19 and TRBJ1-5; no reliable D call. The sequence was collected from a man younger than 35 in good health and CMV-seropositive. The material sequenced was PBMCs. CDR3 nucleotides: TGTGCCAGTAGTCTCTGGCGGGCAGTTTATAGCAATCAGCCCCAGCATTTT. Amino acids: CASSLWRAVYSNQPQHF.